This T cell receptor beta chain is drawn from a study of shared T cell receptors in the human thymus. The data were produced by immunoSEQ multiplex PCR, yet TCRdb's version contains in-frame clones alone and is incomplete. Found here are hundreds of thousands of clones, 95% of them singletons; the top ten hold approximately 0.02%. The CDR3 has 20 amino acids. The V end lost 4 bases, the J end lost 2 bases, and 27 bases lay between the germline ends. Germline assignment: CDR1 LNHDA and CDR2 SQIVND (reference sequence). The gene calls are TRBV19 and TRBJ1-5; possible D gene TRBD1, 5 bases. Sequenced sample: thymocytes. The source of this sequence is a human donor. CDR3 in DNA: TGTGCCAGTAGTAGAGCGGGGCGCGCGGTCGGGCTCAAGGGCAATCAGCCCCAGCATTTT. Encoded protein: CASSRAGRAVGLKGNQPQHF. Filled out from reference TRBV19 and TRBJ1-5, the complete variable domain reads DGGITQSPKYLFRKEGQNVTLSCEQNLNHDAMYWYRQDPGQGLRLIYYSQIVNDFQKGDIAEGYSVSREKKESFPLTVTSAQKNPTAFYLCASSRAGRAVGLKGNQPQHFGDGTRLSIL.